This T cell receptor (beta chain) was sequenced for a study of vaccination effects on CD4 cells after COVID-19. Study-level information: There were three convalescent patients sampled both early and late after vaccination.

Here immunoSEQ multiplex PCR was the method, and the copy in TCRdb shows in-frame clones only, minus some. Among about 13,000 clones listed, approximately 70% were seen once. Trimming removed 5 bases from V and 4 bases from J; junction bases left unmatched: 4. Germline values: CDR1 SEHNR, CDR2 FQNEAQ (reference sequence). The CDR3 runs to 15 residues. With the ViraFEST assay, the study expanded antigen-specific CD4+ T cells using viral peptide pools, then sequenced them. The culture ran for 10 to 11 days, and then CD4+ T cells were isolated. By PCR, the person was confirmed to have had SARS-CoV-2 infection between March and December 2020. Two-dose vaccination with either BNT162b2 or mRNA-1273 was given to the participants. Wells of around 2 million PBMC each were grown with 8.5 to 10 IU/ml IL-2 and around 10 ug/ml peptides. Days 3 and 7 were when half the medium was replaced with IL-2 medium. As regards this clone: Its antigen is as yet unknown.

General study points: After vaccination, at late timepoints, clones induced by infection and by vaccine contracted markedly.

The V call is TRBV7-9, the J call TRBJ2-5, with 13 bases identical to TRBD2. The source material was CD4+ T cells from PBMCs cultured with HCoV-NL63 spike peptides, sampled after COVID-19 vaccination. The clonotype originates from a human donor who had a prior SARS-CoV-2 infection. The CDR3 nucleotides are TGTGCCAGCAGCCGAGGACTAGCGGGAGCAGAGACCCAGTACTTC. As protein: CASSRGLAGAETQYF.